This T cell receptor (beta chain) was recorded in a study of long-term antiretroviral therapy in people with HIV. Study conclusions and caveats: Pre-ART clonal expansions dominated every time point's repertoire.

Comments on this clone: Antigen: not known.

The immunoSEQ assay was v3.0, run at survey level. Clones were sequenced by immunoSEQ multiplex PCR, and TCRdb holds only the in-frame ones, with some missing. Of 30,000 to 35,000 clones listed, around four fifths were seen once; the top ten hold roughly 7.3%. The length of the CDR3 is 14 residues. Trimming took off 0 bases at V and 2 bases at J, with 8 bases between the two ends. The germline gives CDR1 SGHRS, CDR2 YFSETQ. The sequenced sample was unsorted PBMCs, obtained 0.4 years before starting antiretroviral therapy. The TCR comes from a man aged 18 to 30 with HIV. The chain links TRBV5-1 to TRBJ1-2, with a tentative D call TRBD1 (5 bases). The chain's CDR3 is CASSLAGTNYGYTF. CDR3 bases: TGCGCCAGCAGCTTGGCCGGGACGAACTATGGCTACACCTTC.